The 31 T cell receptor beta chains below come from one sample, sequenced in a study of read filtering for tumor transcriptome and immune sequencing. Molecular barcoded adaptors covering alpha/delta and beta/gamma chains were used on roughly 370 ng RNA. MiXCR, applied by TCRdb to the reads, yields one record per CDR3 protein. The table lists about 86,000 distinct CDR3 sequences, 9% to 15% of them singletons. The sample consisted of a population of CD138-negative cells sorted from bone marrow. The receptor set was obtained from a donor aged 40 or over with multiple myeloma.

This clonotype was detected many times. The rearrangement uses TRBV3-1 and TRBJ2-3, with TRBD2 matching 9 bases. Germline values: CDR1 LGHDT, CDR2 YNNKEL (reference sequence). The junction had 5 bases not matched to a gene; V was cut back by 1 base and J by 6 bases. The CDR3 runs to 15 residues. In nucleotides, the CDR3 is TGTGCCAGCAGCCAAGGGGTAGCGGGAGAGGATACGCAGTATTTT. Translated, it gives CASSQGVAGEDTQYF.

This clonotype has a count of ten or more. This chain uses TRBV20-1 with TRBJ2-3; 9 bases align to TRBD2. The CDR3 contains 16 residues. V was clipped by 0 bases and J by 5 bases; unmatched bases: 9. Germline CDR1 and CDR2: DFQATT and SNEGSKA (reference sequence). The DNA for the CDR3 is TGCAGTGCTAGAGATCAGATAGCGGGAGCAGTAGATACGCAGTATTTT. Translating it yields CSARDQIAGAVDTQYF.

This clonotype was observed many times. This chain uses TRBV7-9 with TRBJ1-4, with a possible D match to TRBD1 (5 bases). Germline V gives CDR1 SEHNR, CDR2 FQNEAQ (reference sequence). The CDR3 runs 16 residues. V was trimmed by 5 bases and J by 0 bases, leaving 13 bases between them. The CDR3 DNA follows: TGTGCCAGCAGCAAGATAGGGACCTCAACTAATGAAAAACTGTTTTTT. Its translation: CASSKIGTSTNEKLFF.

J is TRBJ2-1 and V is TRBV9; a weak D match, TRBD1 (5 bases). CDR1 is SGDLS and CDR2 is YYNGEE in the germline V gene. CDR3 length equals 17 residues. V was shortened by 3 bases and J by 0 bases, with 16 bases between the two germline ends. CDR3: CASSGGEQESSYNEQFF. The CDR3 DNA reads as TGTGCCAGCAGCGGCGGAGAACAGGAGAGCTCCTACAATGAGCAGTTCTTC.

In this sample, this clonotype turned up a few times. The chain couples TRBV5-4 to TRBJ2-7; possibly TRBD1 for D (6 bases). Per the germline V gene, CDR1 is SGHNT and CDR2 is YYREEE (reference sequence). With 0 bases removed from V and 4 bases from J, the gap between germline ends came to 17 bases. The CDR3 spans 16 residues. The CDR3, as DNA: TGTGCCAGCAGCTTGGCCAAGCAGGGGTCGGGGTACGAGCAGTACTTC. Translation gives CASSLAKQGSGYEQYF. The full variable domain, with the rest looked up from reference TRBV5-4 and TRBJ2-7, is ETGVTQSPTHLIKTRGQQVTLRCSSQSGHNTVSWYQQALGQGPQFIFQYYREEENGRGNFPPRFSGLQFPNYSSELNVNALELDDSALYLCASSLAKQGSGYEQYFGPGTRLTVT.

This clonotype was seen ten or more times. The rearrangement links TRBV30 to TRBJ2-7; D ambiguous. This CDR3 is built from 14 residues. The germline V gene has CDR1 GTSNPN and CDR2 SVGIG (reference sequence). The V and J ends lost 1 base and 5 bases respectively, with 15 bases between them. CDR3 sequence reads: CAWSALTPWDEQYF. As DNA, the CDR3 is TGTGCCTGGAGTGCACTCACCCCTTGGGACGAGCAGTACTTC.

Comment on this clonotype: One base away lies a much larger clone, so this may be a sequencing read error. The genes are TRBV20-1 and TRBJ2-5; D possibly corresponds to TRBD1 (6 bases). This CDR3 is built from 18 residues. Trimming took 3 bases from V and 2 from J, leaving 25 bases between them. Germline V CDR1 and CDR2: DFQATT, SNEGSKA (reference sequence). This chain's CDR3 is CSASPYSNRAARQETQYF. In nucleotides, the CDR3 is TGCAGTGCTAGCCCTTATTCGAACAGGGCGGCGAGGCAAGAGACCCAGTACTTC.

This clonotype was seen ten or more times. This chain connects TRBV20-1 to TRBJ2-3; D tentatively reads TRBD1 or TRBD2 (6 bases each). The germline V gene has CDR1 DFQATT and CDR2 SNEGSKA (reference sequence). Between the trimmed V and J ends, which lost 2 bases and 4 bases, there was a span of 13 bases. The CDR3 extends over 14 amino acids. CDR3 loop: CSARRGRLADTQYF. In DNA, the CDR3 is TGCAGTGCTAGAAGGGGGAGGCTTGCAGATACGCAGTATTTT.

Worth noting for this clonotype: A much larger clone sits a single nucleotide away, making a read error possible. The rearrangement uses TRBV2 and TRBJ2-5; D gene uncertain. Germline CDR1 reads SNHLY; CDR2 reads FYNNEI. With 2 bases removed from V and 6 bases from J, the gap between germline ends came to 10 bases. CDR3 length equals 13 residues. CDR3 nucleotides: TGTGCCAGCAGTGAATTGGTTCCAAAGACCCAGTACTTC. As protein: CASSELVPKTQYF.

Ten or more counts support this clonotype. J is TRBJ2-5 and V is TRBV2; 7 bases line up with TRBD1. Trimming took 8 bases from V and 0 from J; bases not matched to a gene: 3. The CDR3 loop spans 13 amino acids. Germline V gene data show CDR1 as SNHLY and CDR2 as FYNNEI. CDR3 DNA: TGTGCCAGCCGGACAGGCTACCAAGAGACCCAGTACTTC. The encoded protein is CASRTGYQETQYF.

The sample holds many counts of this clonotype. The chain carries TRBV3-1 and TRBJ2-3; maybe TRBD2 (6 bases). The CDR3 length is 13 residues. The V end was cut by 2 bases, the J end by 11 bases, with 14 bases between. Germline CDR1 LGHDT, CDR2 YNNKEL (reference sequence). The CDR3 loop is CASSQMAGRMQYF. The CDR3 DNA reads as TGTGCCAGCAGCCAAATGGCAGGGAGGATGCAGTATTTT.

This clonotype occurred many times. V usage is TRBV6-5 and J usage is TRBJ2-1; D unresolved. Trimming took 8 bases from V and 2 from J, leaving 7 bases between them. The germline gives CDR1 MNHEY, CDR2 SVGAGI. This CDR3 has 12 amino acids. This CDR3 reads CASQSAYNEQFF. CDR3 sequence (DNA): TGTGCCAGCCAATCGGCCTACAATGAGCAGTTCTTC.

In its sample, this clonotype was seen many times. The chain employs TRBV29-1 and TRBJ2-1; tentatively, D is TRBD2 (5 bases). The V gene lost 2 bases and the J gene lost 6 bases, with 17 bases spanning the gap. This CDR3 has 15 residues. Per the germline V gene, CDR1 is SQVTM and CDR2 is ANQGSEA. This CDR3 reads CSVERTGSEANEQFF. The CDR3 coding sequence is TGCAGCGTTGAAAGGACGGGAAGTGAGGCCAATGAGCAGTTCTTC.

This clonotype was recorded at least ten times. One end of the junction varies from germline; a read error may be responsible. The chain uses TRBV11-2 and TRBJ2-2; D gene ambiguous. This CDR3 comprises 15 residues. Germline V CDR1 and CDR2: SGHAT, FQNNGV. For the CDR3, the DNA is TGTGCCGGCAGCTTTTTAAACCAACGCACCGGGGAGCTGTTTTTT. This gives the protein CAGSFLNQRTGELFF.

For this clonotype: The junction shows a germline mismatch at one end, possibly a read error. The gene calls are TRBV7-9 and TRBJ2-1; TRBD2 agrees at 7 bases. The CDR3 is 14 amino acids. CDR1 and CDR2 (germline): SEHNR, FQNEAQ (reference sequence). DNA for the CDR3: TGTGCCGGCAGCTCTGCACGCGGGGGAAGTGAGCAGTCCTTC. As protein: CAGSSARGGSEQSF.

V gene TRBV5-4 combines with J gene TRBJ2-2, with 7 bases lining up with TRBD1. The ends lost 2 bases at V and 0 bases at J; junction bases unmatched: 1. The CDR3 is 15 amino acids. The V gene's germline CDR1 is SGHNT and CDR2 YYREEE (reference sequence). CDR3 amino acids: CASSLGTANTGELFF. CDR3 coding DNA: TGTGCCAGCAGCTTAGGGACAGCGAACACCGGGGAGCTGTTTTTT.

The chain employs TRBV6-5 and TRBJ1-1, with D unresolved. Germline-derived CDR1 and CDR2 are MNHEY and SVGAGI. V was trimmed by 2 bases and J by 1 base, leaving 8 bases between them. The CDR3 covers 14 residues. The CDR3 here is CASSYQEKNTEAFF. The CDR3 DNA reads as TGTGCCAGCAGTTACCAGGAAAAGAACACTGAAGCTTTCTTT.

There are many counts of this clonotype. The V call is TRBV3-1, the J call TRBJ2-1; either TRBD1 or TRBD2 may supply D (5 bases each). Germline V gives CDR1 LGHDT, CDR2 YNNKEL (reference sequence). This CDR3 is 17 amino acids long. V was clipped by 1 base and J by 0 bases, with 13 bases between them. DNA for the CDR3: TGTGCCAGCAGCCAAGCACCGGGACGGAGCTCCTACAATGAGCAGTTCTTC. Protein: CASSQAPGRSSYNEQFF.

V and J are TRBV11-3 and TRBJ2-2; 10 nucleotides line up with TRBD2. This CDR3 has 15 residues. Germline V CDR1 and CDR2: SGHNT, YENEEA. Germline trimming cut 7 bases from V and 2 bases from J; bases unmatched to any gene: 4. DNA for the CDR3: TGTGCCAGCACCCGGACTAGCGGAAACACCGGGGAGCTGTTTTTT. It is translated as CASTRTSGNTGELFF. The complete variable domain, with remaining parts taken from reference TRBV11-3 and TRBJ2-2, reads EAGVVQSPRYKIIEKKQPVAFWCNPISGHNTLYWYLQNLGQGPELLIRYENEEAVDDSQLPKDRFSAERLKGVDSTLKIQPAELGDSAVYLCASTRTSGNTGELFFGEGSRLTVL.

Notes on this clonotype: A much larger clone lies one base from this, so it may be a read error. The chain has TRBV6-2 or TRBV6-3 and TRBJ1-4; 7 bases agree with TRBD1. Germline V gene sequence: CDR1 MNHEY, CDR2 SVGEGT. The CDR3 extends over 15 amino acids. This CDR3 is CASSLRTGTNERLFF. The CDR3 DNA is TGTGCCAGCAGTCTCAGGACAGGAACTAATGAAAGACTGTTTTTT.

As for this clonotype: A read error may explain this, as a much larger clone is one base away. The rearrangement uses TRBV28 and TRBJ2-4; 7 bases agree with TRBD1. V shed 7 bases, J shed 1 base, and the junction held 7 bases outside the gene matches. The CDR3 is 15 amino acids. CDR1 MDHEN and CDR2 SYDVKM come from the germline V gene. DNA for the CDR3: TGTGCCAGCACCGGTAGGGGGCGGGCCAAAAACATTCAGTACTTC. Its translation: CASTGRGRAKNIQYF. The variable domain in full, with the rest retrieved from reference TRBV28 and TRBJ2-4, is DVKVTQSSRYLVKRTGEKVFLECVQDMDHENMFWYRQDPGLGLRLIYFSYDVKMKEKGDIPEGYSVSREKKERFSLILESASTNQTSMYLCASTGRGRAKNIQYFGAGTRLSVL.

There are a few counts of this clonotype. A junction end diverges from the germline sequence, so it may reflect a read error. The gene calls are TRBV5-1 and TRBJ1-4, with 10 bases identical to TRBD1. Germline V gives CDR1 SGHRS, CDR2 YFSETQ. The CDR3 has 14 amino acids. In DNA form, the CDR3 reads TGCGCCAGCAGCTTGGGACAGGGGGCAGAAAAACGGTTTTTT. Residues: CASSLGQGAEKRFF.

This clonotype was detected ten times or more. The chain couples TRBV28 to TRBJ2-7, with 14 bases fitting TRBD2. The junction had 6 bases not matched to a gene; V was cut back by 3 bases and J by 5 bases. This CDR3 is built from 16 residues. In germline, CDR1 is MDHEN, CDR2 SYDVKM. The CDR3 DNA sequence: TGTGCCAGCAGTTTGCGACTAGCGGGAGGGCGAAACGAGCAGTACTTC. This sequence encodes CASSLRLAGGRNEQYF.

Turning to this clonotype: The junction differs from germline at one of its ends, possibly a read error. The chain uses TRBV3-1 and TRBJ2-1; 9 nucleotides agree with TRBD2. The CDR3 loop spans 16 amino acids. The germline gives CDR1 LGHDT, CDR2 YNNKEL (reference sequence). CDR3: CASSYALAGLINGQFF. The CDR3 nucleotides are TGTGCCAGCAGCTACGCGCTAGCGGGATTAATCAATGGGCAGTTCTTC.

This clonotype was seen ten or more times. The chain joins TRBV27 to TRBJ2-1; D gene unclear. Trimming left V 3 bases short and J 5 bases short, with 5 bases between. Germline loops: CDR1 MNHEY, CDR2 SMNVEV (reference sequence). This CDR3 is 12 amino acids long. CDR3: CASSFRNNEQFF. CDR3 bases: TGTGCCAGCAGTTTCCGAAACAATGAGCAGTTCTTC.

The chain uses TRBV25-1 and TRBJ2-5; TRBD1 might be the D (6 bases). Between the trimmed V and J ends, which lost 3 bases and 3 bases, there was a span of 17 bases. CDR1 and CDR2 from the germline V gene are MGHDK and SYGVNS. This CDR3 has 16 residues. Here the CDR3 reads CASSDYEGVGEETQYF. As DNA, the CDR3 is TGTGCCAGCAGTGATTATGAGGGGGTCGGCGAAGAGACCCAGTACTTC.

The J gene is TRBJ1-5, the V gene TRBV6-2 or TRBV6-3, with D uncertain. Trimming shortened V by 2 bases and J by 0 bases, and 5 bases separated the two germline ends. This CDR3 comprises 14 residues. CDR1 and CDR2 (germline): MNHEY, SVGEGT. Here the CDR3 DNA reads TGTGCCAGCAGTTACAAGAATAGCAATCAGCCCCAGCATTTT. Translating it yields CASSYKNSNQPQHF.

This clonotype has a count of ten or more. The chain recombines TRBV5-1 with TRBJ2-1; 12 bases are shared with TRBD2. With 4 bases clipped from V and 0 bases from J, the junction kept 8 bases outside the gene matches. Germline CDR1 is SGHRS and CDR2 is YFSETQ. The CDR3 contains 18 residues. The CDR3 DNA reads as TGCGCCAGCAGCCAAGGACTAGCGGGACGCCGCTCCTACAATGAGCAGTTCTTC. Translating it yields CASSQGLAGRRSYNEQFF.

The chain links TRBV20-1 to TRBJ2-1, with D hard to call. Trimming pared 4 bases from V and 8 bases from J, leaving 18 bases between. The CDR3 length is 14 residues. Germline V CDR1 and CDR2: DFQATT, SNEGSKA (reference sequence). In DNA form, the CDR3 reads TGCAGTGCTATCGAAGCAGGAGTCAACGATGAGCAGTTCTTC. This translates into CSAIEAGVNDEQFF.

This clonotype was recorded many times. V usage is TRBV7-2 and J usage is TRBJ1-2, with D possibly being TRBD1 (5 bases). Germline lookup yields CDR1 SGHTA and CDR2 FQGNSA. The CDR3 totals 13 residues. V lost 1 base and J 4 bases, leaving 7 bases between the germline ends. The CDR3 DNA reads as TGTGCCAGCAGCTTAGGAAGGGGCTATGGCTACACCTTC. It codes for CASSLGRGYGYTF.

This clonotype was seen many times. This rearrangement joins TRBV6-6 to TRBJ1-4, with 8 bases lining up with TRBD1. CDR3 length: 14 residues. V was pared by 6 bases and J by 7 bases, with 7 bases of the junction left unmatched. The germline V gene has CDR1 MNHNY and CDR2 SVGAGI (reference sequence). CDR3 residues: CASRLQGDSEKLFF. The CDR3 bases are TGTGCCAGCAGGCTACAGGGGGATAGTGAAAAACTGTTTTTT.